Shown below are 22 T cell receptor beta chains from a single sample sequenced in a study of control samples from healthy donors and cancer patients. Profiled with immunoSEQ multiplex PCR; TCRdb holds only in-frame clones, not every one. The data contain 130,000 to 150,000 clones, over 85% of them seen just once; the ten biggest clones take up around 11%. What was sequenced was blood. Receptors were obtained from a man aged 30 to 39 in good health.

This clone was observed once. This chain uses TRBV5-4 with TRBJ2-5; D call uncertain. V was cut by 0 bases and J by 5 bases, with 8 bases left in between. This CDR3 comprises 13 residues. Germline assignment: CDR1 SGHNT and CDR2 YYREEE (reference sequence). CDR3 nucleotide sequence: TGTGCCAGCAGCTTGGCCAGCAGGGAGACCCAGTACTTC. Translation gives CASSLASRETQYF.

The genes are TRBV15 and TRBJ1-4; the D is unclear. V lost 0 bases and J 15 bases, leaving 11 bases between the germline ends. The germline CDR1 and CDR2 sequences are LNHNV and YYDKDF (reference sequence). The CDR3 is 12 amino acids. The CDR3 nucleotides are TGTGCCACCAGCAGAGATCTCGGGAGGGTGTTTTTT. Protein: CATSRDLGRVFF.

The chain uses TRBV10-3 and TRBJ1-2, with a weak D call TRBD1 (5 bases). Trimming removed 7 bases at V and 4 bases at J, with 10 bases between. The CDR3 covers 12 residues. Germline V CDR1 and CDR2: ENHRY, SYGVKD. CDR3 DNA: TGTGCCATCACCTCAGGGAGCTATGGCTACACCTTC. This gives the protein CAITSGSYGYTF.

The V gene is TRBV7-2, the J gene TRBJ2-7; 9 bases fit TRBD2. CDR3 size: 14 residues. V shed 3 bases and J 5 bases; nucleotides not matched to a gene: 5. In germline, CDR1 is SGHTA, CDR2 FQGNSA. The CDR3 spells CASSLVAGDHEQYF. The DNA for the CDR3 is TGTGCCAGCAGCTTGGTAGCGGGAGACCACGAGCAGTACTTC.

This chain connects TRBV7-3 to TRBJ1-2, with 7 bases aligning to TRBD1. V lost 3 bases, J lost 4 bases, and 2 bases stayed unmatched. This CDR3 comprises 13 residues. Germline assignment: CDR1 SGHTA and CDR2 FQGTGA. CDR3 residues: CASSFAGGYGYTF. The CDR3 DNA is TGTGCCAGCAGCTTTGCAGGGGGCTATGGCTACACCTTC.

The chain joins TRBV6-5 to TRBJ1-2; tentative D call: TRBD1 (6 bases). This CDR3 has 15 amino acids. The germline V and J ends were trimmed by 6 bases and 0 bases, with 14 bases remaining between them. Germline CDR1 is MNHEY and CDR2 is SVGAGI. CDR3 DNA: TGTGCCAGCAGAACCACGGACAGCACTAACTATGGCTACACCTTC. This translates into CASRTTDSTNYGYTF.

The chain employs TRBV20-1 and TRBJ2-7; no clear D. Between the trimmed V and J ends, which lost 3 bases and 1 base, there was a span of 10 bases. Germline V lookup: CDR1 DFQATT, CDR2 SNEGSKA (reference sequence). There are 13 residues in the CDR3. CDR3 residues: CSASSGISYEQYF. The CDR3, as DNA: TGCAGTGCTAGTTCTGGAATATCCTACGAGCAGTACTTC.

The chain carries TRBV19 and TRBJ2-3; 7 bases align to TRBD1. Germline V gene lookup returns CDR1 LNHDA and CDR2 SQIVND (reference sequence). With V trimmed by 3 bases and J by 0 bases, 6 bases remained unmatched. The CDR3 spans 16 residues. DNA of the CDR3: TGTGCCAGTAGTATCCTGGGACAGACTAGCACAGATACGCAGTATTTT. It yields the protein CASSILGQTSTDTQYF.

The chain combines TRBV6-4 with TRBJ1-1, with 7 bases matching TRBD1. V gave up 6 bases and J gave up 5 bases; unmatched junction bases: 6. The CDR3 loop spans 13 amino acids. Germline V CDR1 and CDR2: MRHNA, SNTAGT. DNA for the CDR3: TGTGCCAGCAGGGCAACAGGGGTAACTGAAGCTTTCTTT. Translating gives CASRATGVTEAFF.

CDR3 in amino acids: CASSGDLNTEAFF. The CDR3 nucleotides read TGTGCCAGCAGCGGCGATTTGAACACTGAAGCTTTCTTT. The rearrangement uses TRBV5-5 and TRBJ1-1, with D uncertain. This CDR3 contains 13 residues. The V end lost 4 bases, the J end lost 0 bases, and 7 bases lay between the germline ends. Germline CDR1 and CDR2: SGHKS and YYEKEE (reference sequence). The whole variable domain, remainder taken from reference TRBV5-5 and TRBJ1-1, is DAGVTQSPTHLIKTRGQQVTLRCSPISGHKSVSWYQQVLGQGPQFIFQYYEKEERGRGNFPDRFSARQFPNYSSELNVNALLLGDSALYLCASSGDLNTEAFFGQGTRLTVV.

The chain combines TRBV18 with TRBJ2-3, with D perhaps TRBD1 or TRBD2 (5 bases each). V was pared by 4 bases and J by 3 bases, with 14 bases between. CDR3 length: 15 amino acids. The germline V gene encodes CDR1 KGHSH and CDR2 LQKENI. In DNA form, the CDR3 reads TGTGCCAGCTCACGGGACGTAGCCCAGACAGATACGCAGTATTTT. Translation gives CASSRDVAQTDTQYF.

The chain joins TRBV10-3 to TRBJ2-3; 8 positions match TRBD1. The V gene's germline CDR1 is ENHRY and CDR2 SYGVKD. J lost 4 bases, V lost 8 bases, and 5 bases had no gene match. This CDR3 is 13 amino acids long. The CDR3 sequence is CAIGPGGPDTQYF. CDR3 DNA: TGTGCCATCGGCCCAGGGGGCCCAGATACGCAGTATTTT.

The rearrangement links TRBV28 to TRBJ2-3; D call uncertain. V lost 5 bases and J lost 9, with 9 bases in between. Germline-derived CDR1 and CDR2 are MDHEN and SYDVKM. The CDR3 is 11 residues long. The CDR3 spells CASSPYRTQYF. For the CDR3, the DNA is TGTGCCAGCAGTCCCTATCGGACGCAGTATTTT.

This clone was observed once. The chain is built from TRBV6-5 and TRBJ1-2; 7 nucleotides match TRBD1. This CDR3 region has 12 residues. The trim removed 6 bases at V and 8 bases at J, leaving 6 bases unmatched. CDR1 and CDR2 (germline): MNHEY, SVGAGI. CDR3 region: CASRKTGNGYTF. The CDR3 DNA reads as TGTGCCAGCAGGAAGACAGGGAACGGCTACACCTTC.

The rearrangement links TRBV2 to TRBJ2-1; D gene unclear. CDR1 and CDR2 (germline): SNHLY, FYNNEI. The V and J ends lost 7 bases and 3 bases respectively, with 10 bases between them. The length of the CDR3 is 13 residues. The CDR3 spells CASKNRLYNEQFF. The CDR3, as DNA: TGTGCCAGCAAAAACAGACTCTACAATGAGCAGTTCTTC. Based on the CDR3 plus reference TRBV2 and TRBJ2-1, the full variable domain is EPEVTQTPSHQVTQMGQEVILRCVPISNHLYFYWYRQILGQKVEFLVSFYNNEISEKSEIFDDQFSVERPDGSNFTLKIRSTKLEDSAMYFCASKNRLYNEQFFGPGTRLTVL.

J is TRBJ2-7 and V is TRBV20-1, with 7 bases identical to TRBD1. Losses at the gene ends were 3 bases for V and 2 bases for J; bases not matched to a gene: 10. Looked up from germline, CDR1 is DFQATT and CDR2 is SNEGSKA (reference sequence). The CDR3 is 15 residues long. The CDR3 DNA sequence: TGCAGTGCTAGTGAAGCGGCAGGGGGTCCCTACGAGCAGTACTTC. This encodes CSASEAAGGPYEQYF.

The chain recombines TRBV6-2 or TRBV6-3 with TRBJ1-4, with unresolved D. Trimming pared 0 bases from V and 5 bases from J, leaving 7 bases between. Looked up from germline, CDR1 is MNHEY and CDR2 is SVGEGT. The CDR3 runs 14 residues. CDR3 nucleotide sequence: TGTGCCAGCAGTTACTCCACGGAGAATGAAAAACTGTTTTTT. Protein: CASSYSTENEKLFF.

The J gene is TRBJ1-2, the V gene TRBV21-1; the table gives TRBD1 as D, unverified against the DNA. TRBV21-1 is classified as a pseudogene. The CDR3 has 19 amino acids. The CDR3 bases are TGTGCCAGCAGCAATCCTAGGGACAGGGGACCCCCAGCTAACTATGGCTACACCTTC. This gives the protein CASSNPRDRGPPANYGYTF.

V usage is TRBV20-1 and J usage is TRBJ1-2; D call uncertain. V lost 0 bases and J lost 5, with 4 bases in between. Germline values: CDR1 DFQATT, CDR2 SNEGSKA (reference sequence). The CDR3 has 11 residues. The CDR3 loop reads CSARDGYGYTF. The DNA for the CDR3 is TGCAGTGCTAGAGACGGTTATGGCTACACCTTC.

CDR3 residues: CASSFVSGNYGYTF. The CDR3 DNA is TGTGCCAGCAGTTTTGTCAGCGGGAACTATGGCTACACCTTC. V gene TRBV28 combines with J gene TRBJ1-2; no clear D gene. V lost 3 bases and J 2 bases, leaving 10 bases between the germline ends. CDR1 MDHEN and CDR2 SYDVKM come from the germline V gene. This CDR3 spans 14 amino acids.

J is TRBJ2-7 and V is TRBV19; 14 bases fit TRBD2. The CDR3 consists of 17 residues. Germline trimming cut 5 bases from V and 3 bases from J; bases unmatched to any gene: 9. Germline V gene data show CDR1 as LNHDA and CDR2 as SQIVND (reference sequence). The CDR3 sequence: CASSPGTSGSGGYEQYF. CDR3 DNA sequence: TGTGCCAGTAGTCCCGGGACTAGCGGGAGTGGAGGCTACGAGCAGTACTTC.

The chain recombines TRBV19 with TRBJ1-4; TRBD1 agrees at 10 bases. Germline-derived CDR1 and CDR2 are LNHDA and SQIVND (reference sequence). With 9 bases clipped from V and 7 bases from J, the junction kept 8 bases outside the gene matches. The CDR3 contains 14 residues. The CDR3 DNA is TGTGCCAGCCATGGACAGGGGGTGTCTGAAAAACTGTTTTTT. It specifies CASHGQGVSEKLFF.